Each of the 17 T cell receptor beta chains below was sequenced from the same sample in a study of blood T cells in healthy people across ages. With a J-beta primer mix and a sample-barcoded 5' primer, a second PCR ran about 6 to 11 cycles. In TCRdb, the 5' RACE reads were re-called with MiXCR into one record per CDR3 protein. Here the sample spans 650,000 to 950,000 distinct CDR3 sequences, under 45% being singletons. Sequences were obtained from blood. These receptors all come from a man aged 55-75 years in good health.

This chain connects TRBV2 to TRBJ2-3, with D perhaps matching TRBD2 (6 bases). Deletions cut 4 bases from V and 4 bases from J, with 15 bases between. The CDR3 covers 15 residues. Germline V gene sequence: CDR1 SNHLY, CDR2 FYNNEI. As DNA, the CDR3 is TGTGCCAGCAGTGGAGGAGGGGTGGGCGCAGATACGCAGTATTTT. It codes for CASSGGGVGADTQYF. The full variable domain, completed using reference TRBV2 and TRBJ2-3, is EPEVTQTPSHQVTQMGQEVILRCVPISNHLYFYWYRQILGQKVEFLVSFYNNEISEKSEIFDDQFSVERPDGSNFTLKIRSTKLEDSAMYFCASSGGGVGADTQYFGPGTRLTVL.

The rearrangement links TRBV19 to TRBJ1-5; 11 nucleotides match TRBD1. CDR3 size: 14 residues. Germline lookup yields CDR1 LNHDA and CDR2 SQIVND (reference sequence). Unmatched junction bases numbered 3, after V lost 6 bases and J lost 5 bases. The CDR3 region is CASRGQGGDQPQHF. The CDR3 nucleotides are TGTGCCAGTAGGGGACAGGGGGGGGATCAGCCCCAGCATTTT.

There are a few counts of this clonotype. The V and J genes are TRBV4-3 and TRBJ2-7; either TRBD1 or TRBD2 may fit D (5 bases each). This CDR3 is built from 16 residues. Trimming removed 0 bases from V and 5 bases from J, with 17 bases in between. The germline V gene has CDR1 LGHNA and CDR2 YSLEER. The CDR3 DNA is TGCGCCAGCAGCCAAGATAGGGAGACAGTATTCGACGAGCAGTACTTC. This sequence encodes CASSQDRETVFDEQYF.

This clonotype was recorded at least ten times. The V call is TRBV28, the J call TRBJ2-7; 13 bases match TRBD2. Germline-derived CDR1 and CDR2 are MDHEN and SYDVKM. The CDR3 consists of 15 residues. V lost 5 bases to trimming and J lost 3 bases; unmatched junction nucleotides: 4. This chain's CDR3 is CASSRTSGGDYEQYF. As DNA, the CDR3 is TGTGCCAGCAGTCGAACTAGCGGGGGGGACTACGAGCAGTACTTC.

As for this clonotype: Since a much larger clone is just one base distant, this may be a read error. The chain carries TRBV5-1 and TRBJ2-2; TRBD1 matches at 8 bases. With V trimmed by 6 bases and J by 7 bases, 5 bases remained unmatched. The CDR3 length is 13 residues. Germline V gene data show CDR1 as SGHRS and CDR2 as YFSETQ. CDR3 residues: CASTRQGCGELFF. The CDR3 DNA reads as TGCGCCAGCACCCGACAGGGGTGCGGGGAGCTGTTTTTT.

The chain uses TRBV5-1 and TRBJ2-1; TRBD2 matches 13 bases. The trim removed 4 bases at V and 1 base at J, leaving 14 bases unmatched. There are 20 residues in the CDR3. CDR1 and CDR2 (germline): SGHRS, YFSETQ. CDR3 loop: CASSRRPGLAGYESYNEQFF. CDR3 sequence (DNA): TGCGCCAGCAGCAGAAGACCGGGACTAGCGGGGTACGAATCCTACAATGAGCAGTTCTTC.

This clonotype was found a few times. The chain joins TRBV5-6 to TRBJ2-7; D ambiguous. The V and J ends lost 4 bases and 4 bases respectively, with 6 bases between them. This CDR3 has 11 residues. Germline assignment: CDR1 SGHDT and CDR2 YYEEEE. This CDR3 is CASSGEYEQYF. The DNA for the CDR3 is TGTGCCAGCAGCGGAGAATACGAGCAGTACTTC.

This clonotype came up a few times. Possible read error: a much larger clone is one base away. The J gene is TRBJ2-5, the V gene TRBV4-3, with 12 bases identical to TRBD2. This CDR3 region has 16 residues. CDR1 is LGHNA, CDR2 YSLEER, per germline. With V trimmed by 0 bases and J by 11 bases, 10 bases remained unmatched. CDR3 sequence reads: CASSQDPSGGVRKQYF. The CDR3 DNA follows: TGCGCCAGCAGCCAAGATCCTAGCGGGGGGGTAAGGAAGCAGTACTTC.

This chain connects TRBV24-1 to TRBJ2-1, with D possibly being TRBD1 (6 bases). V was pared by 5 bases and J by 6 bases, with 10 bases between. The CDR3 runs 13 residues. Germline CDR1 is KGHDR and CDR2 is SFDVKD. CDR3 sequence reads: CATSVQGINEQFF. As DNA, the CDR3 is TGTGCCACCAGTGTACAGGGTATCAATGAGCAGTTCTTC.

This clonotype occurred a few times. V and J are TRBV4-2 and TRBJ2-7; 7 bases are a match to TRBD1. The DNA end is more similar to TRBJ2-5, so the J call may be wrong. This CDR3 region has 14 residues. CDR1 and CDR2 from the germline V gene are LGHNA and YNFKEQ. The CDR3 nucleotides are TGTGCCAGCAGCCAACCAACAGGGGATGAGACCCAGTACTTC. It encodes CASSQPTGDETQYF.

The chain couples TRBV24-1 to TRBJ2-7; TRBD1 agrees at 7 bases. CDR3 length: 14 residues. CDR1 and CDR2 (germline): KGHDR, SFDVKD. Losses at the gene ends were 3 bases for V and 6 bases for J; bases not matched to a gene: 7. The CDR3 DNA sequence: TGTGCCACCAGTGATAGCACAGGGGCAGGCGAGCAGTACTTC. It encodes CATSDSTGAGEQYF.

The CDR3 DNA reads TGTGCCAGCAGCTTAGAAGCCGGGGTCTTCTCCTACGAGCAGTACTTC. It codes for CASSLEAGVFSYEQYF. The rearrangement uses TRBV11-2 and TRBJ2-7, with D perhaps TRBD2 (5 bases). This CDR3 is 16 amino acids long. The germline V and J ends were trimmed by 0 bases and 0 bases, with 12 bases remaining between them. Germline values: CDR1 SGHAT, CDR2 FQNNGV.

This clonotype showed up just a few times. The chain employs TRBV4-1 and TRBJ1-5; D not certain. Germline V gives CDR1 MGHRA, CDR2 YSYEKL. This CDR3 spans 13 amino acids. Trimming cost V 1 base and J 4 bases, with 5 bases left between them. As DNA, the CDR3 is TGCGCCAGCAGCCAAGGAATGAATCAGCCCCAGCATTTT. Residues: CASSQGMNQPQHF.

V usage is TRBV12-3 or TRBV12-4 and J usage is TRBJ2-3; 7 bases match TRBD1. J was trimmed by 6 bases and V by 2 bases; bases with no gene match: 8. This CDR3 spans 15 amino acids. The chain's CDR3 is CASSLSTGRTDTQYF. The CDR3 DNA reads TGTGCCAGCAGTTTATCGACAGGGAGAACGGATACGCAGTATTTT.

Points on this clonotype: It may be a read error: a sequence one base away is much more abundant. This rearrangement joins TRBV10-3 to TRBJ2-4; D call uncertain. The DNA end is a closer match to TRBJ2-7, so the J assignment may be wrong. The CDR3 consists of 17 residues. The germline V gene has CDR1 ENHRY and CDR2 SYGVKD. The CDR3 bases are TGTGCCATCAGTGAGTCGAGGTTAAAGGGCTCTACCTGCGAGCAGTACTTC. It codes for CAISESRLKGSTCEQYF.

This chain links TRBV9 with TRBJ2-5; TRBD2 aligns across 10 bases. Germline V gene sequence: CDR1 SGDLS, CDR2 YYNGEE. The V segment lost 5 bases and the J segment 1 base; nucleotides outside the gene matches: 5. This CDR3 has 15 residues. CDR3 protein: CASSPLAGLQETQYF. DNA for the CDR3: TGTGCCAGCAGTCCACTAGCGGGGCTCCAAGAGACCCAGTACTTC. The variable domain in full, completed from reference TRBV9 and TRBJ2-5, reads DSGVTQTPKHLITATGQRVTLRCSPRSGDLSVYWYQQSLDQGLQFLIQYYNGEERAKGNILERFSAQQFPDLHSELNLSSLELGDSALYFCASSPLAGLQETQYFGPGTRLLVL.

This clonotype was observed many times. The genes are TRBV29-1 and TRBJ2-5; a possible D gene is TRBD1 (6 bases). The CDR3 consists of 13 residues. CDR1 and CDR2 from the germline V gene are SQVTM and ANQGSEA. Trimming stripped 7 bases from V and 0 bases from J, with 12 bases between. As DNA, the CDR3 is TGCAGCGCCCACCGGGACAACCAAGAGACCCAGTACTTC. It is translated as CSAHRDNQETQYF.